The entry below gives a single T cell receptor (beta chain) sequence along with its context. The antigen remains undetermined. Profiling relied on immunoSEQ multiplex PCR, and the TCRdb table lists in-frame clones only, not all of them. The sample shows about 69,000 clones, about 87% of them seen only once. This entry belongs to a study of siplizumab effects on memory and regulatory T cells. Study-wide results and caveats: The suppressive capacity of proliferating Tregs from siplizumab cultures remained unconfirmed. Under siplizumab, an average around 66% of mappable alloreactive CD4+ clones were Treg-derived, compared with approximately 30% in controls. Naive T cells appeared more diverse than memory cells and seemed to be major alloresponse contributors.

The sample consisted of Tregs sorted from blood. The clonotype comes from a human donor in good health.

The CDR3 DNA follows: TGTGCCAGCTCCCGCACGGAGACCCAGTACTTC. Its translation: CASSRTETQYF. The rearrangement links TRBV18 to TRBJ2-5; no clear D. V was trimmed by 6 bases and J by 5 bases, leaving 7 bases between them. The CDR3 contains 11 residues. Germline V lookup: CDR1 KGHSH, CDR2 LQKENI.